This TCR beta chain was obtained from a study of blood T cell repertoires in COVID-19 (dated by TCRdb to the early 2020s). For the study in its entirety: Collaborator samples came from the United States, Italy and Spain and covered acute and convalescent phases of COVID-19. Sample metadata almost always included a de-identified subject ID, COVID-19 status, age in years and sex. Where HLA class I and class II types were available, the types were taken from metadata supplied by the sample provider, not from assay-based typing. The prospective study material was composed of cDNA or gDNA derived from T cells, B-cell-depleted T cells, or PBMCs. Samples were obtained from the ongoing ImmuneRACE study (first 160 participants) and from 1,200 or so subjects provided by 6 global collaborators. Deeply sampled blood TCRbeta repertoires from subjects exposed to, actively infected with, or recovered from COVID-19 were included in the dataset. The repertoires were released in a freely available public database intended as a resource for research on the immune response to SARS-CoV-2. Results the study describes overall, beyond this receptor: The quantity of clinical and demographic metadata differed by source and by participant and was supplied without curation.

Regarding this clone: What antigen it recognizes has not been identified. No clone much larger than this one lies a single base away; base qualities are absent.

At one collaborating source in Seattle, patients were enrolled during active infection and were followed longitudinally through the course of disease. Whole blood was collected in K2EDTA tubes by collaborating institutions according to the institutions' own protocols. For TCRbeta analysis, collaborators shipped samples in one of three forms: frozen whole blood, isolated PBMCs, or DNA extracted from either of those sample types. TCRbeta CDR3 regions were amplified from genomic DNA using the immunoSEQ Assay, a bias-controlled multiplex PCR. Turning to the authors' computational methods: Within the assay, amplification of reference gene primers was used to estimate how many nucleated cells each sample contained. To quantify the absolute abundance of each unique TCRbeta CDR3 rearrangement, sequence reads were collapsed and filtered. For each sample, productive Simpson clonality was calculated as the square root of Simpson's diversity index across productive rearrangements. Not all clones reach the TCRdb copy of this immuneACCESS table, which keeps in-frame sequences only. Checked studies attribute under half of the gap to unresolved V genes and leave the rest unexplained. V and J calls and clone size are as listed in that table; D and trimming were resolved from the DNA. The sample has roughly 150,000 clones on record, roughly nine tenths of them singletons. The ten most abundant clones make up about an eighth of the sample.

The sequence was obtained from a man aged 18 to 35 with COVID-19, enrolled during active disease. Sequenced input: peripheral blood.

The bases are TGCGCCTCCTCGGTGGGGGCCAGGGAGACCCAGTACTTC. The translation is CASSVGARETQYF. In this chain, TRBV10-2 is recombined with TRBJ2-5; TRBD1 is a possible D gene, resting on 6 matching bases. As encoded in the germline V gene, CDR1 is WSHSY while CDR2 is SAAADI. Cut back by 11 bases and 5 bases, the V and J ends lie 18 bases apart. Taken from cysteine to phenylalanine, the CDR3 has 13 residues. The entry retains the CDR3 DNA only, 39 bases that are in frame from base 1.